This T cell receptor beta chain was observed in a study of shared clonotypes between healthy human individuals. Overall study results and limits: Among a few donors, roughly 5% of naive CD4 clonotypes were found in common.

The table came from immunoSEQ multiplex PCR; TCRdb's copy has only in-frame clones and leaves some out. The table has some 1.5 million clones, approximately 98% seen once. The investigators split CD4+ cells into a CD45RA+ naive subset and a CD45RA-negative memory subset. This clone was seen only once. Its specificity is unknown. The specimen was naive CD4+ T cells sorted from blood. The subset: CD45RA+ positively selected. This TCR derives from a young man in good health.

The CDR3 DNA is TGCGCCAGCAGCCAAGGGGTAGAGACCCGGCAAGAGACCCAGTACTTC. Translating it yields CASSQGVETRQETQYF. This chain uses TRBV4-1 with TRBJ2-5; no definite D call. This CDR3 spans 16 amino acids. The germline V gene has CDR1 MGHRA and CDR2 YSYEKL. Trimming pared 1 base from V and 2 bases from J, leaving 14 bases between.